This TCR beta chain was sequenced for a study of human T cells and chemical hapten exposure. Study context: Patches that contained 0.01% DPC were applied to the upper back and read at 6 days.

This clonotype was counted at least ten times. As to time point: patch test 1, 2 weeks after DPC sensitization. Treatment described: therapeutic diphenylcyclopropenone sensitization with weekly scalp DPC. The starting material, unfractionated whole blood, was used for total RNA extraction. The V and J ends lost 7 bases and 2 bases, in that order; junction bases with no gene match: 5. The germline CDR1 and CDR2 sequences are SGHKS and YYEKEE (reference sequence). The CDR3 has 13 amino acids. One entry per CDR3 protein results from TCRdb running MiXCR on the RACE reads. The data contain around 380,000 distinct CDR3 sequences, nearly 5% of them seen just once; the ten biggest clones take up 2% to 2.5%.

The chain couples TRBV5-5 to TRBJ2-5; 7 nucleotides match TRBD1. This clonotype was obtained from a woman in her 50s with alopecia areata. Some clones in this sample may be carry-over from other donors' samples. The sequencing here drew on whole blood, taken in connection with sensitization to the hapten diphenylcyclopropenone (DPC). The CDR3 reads CASGPGQQETQYF. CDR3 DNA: TGTGCCAGCGGACCGGGACAGCAAGAGACCCAGTACTTC. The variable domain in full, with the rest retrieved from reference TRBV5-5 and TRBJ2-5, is DAGVTQSPTHLIKTRGQQVTLRCSPISGHKSVSWYQQVLGQGPQFIFQYYEKEERGRGNFPDRFSARQFPNYSSELNVNALLLGDSALYLCASGPGQQETQYFGPGTRLLVL.